This TCR beta chain originates from a study of identical twins. Overall study results and limits: Rather than following the same donors, the conclusions depended on cross-sectional statistical analysis.

To note about this clonotype: Its specificity is not known.

One entry per CDR3 protein results from TCRdb running MiXCR on the 5' RACE reads. Among about 490,000 distinct CDR3 sequences listed, 15% were seen once. This sample was also put to use in a study of yellow fever vaccine responses in identical twins.

Sample: CD4+ T cells sorted from blood. The TCR originated in a young woman in good health.

CDR3 sequence reads: CASSYPPEKSANTGELFF. The CDR3 DNA reads as TGTGCCAGCAGTTACCCTCCTGAGAAGAGCGCGAACACCGGGGAGCTGTTTTTT. This rearrangement joins TRBV6-5 to TRBJ2-2, with unresolved D. The ends were cut back, 2 bases at V and 0 bases at J, with 16 bases in the middle. Germline lookup yields CDR1 MNHEY and CDR2 SVGAGI. This CDR3 has 18 amino acids.